Sequencing of this T cell receptor (beta chain) was carried out in a study of graft-versus-host responses after intestinal transplantation. The wider study: Each of the recipients got a multivisceral, liver-intestinal, or isolated intestinal transplant. All recipients were given anti-thymocyte globulin induction, and tacrolimus and steroids were then administered for 3 to 4 years.

The table came from immunoSEQ multiplex PCR; TCRdb's copy has only in-frame clones and leaves some out. The sample carries more than 95,000 clones, roughly 93% recorded once. This clone has a single count. The antigen is unknown. The V gene lost 8 bases and the J gene lost 2 bases, with 16 bases spanning the gap. Germline-derived CDR1 and CDR2 are SNHLY and FYNNEI. The CDR3 contains 14 residues. This receptor was obtained from a human donor who received an intestinal transplant. Sequenced material: unstimulated CD8+ T cells sorted from spleen or lymph node cells, taken before intestinal transplant. V gene TRBV2 combines with J gene TRBJ2-7; no firm D call. CDR3: CASRHEVPTYEQYF. The CDR3 bases are TGTGCCAGCCGCCACGAGGTTCCCACCTACGAGCAGTACTTC.